This TCR beta chain appears in the sequencing data of a study of shared clonotypes between healthy human individuals. Trimming shortened V by 7 bases and J by 5 bases, and 20 bases separated the two germline ends. CDR3 length: 15 amino acids. Germline loops: CDR1 SGHRS, CDR2 YFSETQ. Once extracted for a subset, genomic DNA was divided evenly among several immunoSEQ plates. Repertoires were generated with immunoSEQ multiplex PCR, while TCRdb's copy carries only in-frame clones and drops some. The table has about 500,000 clones, approximately 71% seen once; the top ten hold approximately 12%. The sequence was collected from a woman between 40 and 55 years old in good health. Some clones in this sample may be carry-over from other donors' samples. This chain joins TRBV5-1 and TRBJ2-3; D perhaps matches TRBD2 (6 bases). The material sequenced was PBMCs. The DNA of the CDR3 is TGCGCCAGCCAGACGGGACTCAAGTGGGTAGATACGCAGTATTTT. It translates to CASQTGLKWVDTQYF.